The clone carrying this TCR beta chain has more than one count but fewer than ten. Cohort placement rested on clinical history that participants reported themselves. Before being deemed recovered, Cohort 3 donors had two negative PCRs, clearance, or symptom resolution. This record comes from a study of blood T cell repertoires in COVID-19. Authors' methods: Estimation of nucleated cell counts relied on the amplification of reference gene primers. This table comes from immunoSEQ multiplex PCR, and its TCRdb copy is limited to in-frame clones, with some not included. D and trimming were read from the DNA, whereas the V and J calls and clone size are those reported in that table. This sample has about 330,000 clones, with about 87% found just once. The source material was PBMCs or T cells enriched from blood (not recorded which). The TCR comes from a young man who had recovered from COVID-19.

The CDR3 DNA reads as TGTGCCAGCAGCCAAACGCGGGCCGGCCATGAAAAACTGTTTTTT. It codes for CASSQTRAGHEKLFF. This chain joins TRBV6-5 and TRBJ1-4; D remains ambiguous. Per germline, CDR1 MNHEY and CDR2 SVGAGI. The germline V and J ends were trimmed by 6 bases and 6 bases, with 17 bases remaining between them. The CDR3 spans 15 residues.